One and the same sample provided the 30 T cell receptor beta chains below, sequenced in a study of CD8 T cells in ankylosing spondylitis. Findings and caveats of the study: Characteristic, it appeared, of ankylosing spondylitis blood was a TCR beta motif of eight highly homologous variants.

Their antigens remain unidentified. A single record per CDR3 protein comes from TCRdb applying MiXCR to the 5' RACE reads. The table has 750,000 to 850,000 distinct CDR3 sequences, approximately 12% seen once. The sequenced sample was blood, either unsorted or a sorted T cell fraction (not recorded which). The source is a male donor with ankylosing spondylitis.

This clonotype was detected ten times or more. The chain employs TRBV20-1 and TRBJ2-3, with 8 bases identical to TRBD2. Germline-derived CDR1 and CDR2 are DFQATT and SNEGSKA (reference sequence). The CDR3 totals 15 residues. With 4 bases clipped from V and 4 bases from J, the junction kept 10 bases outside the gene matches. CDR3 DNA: TGCAGTGCTAAATTAGCAGCGGGAGCCGCAGATACGCAGTATTTT. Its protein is CSAKLAAGAADTQYF.

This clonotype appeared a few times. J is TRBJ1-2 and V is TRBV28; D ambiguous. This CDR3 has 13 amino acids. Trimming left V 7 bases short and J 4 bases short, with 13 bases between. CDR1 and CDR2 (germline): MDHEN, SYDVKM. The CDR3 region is CASTTSMIYGYTF. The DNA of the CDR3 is TGTGCCAGCACCACCAGCATGATCTATGGCTACACCTTC.

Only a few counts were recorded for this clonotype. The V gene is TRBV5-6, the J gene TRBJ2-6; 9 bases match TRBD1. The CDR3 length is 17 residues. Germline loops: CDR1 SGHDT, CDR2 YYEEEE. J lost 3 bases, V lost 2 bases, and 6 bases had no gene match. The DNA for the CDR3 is TGTGCCAGCAGCTTTCTACAGGGGGCGCTTGGGGCCAACGTCCTGACTTTC. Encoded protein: CASSFLQGALGANVLTF.

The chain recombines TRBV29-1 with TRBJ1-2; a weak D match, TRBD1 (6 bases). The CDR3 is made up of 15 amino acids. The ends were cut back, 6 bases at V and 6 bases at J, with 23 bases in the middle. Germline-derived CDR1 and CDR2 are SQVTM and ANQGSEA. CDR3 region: CSVARLLGQGNGYTF. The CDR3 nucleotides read TGCAGCGTAGCAAGACTATTAGGGCAGGGGAATGGCTACACCTTC. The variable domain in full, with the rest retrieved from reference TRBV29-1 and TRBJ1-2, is SAVISQKPSRDICQRGTSLTIQCQVDSQVTMMFWYRQQPGQSLTLIATANQGSEATYESGFVIDKFPISRPNLTFSTLTVSNMSPEDSSIYLCSVARLLGQGNGYTFGSGTRLTVV.

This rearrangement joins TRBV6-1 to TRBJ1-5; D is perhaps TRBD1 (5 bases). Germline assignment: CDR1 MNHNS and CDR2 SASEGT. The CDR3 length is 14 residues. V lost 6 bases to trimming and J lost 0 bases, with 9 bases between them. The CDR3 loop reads CASRGPYSNQPQHF. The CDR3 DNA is TGTGCCAGCAGGGGACCATATAGCAATCAGCCCCAGCATTTT.

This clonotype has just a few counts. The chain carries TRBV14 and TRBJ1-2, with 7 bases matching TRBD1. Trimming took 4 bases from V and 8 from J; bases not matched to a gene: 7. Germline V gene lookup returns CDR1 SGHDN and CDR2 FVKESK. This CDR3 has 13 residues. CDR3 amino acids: CASSPSTGYGYTF. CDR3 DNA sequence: TGTGCCAGCAGCCCTTCGACAGGGTACGGCTACACCTTC.

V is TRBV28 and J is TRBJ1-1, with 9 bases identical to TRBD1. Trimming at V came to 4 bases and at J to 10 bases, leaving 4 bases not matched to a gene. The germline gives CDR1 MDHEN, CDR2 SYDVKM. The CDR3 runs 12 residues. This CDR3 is CASSSGTGLAFF. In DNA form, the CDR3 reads TGTGCCAGCAGTTCTGGGACAGGGCTAGCTTTCTTT.

CDR3 DNA: TGTGCCAGCAGTTGGACGGGACAGGGGCGCTATGGCTACACCTTC. Amino acid sequence: CASSWTGQGRYGYTF. The rearrangement uses TRBV6-2 or TRBV6-3 and TRBJ1-2, with 10 nucleotides matching TRBD1. Trimming removed 4 bases from V and 4 bases from J; junction bases left unmatched: 6. CDR3 length: 15 residues. Looked up from germline, CDR1 is MNHEY and CDR2 is SVGEGT.

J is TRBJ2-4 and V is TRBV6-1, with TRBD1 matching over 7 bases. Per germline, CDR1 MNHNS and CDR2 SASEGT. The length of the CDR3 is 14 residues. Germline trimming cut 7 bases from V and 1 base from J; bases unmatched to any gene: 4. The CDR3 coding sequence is TGTGCCAGCATGATGACAGGGGCCAAAAACATTCAGTACTTC. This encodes CASMMTGAKNIQYF.

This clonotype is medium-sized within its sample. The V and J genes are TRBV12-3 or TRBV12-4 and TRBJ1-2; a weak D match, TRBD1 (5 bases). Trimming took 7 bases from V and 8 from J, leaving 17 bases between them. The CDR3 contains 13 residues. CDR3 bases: TGTGCCAGCACCCAACAGGAGGAAAAGGGCTACACCTTC. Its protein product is CASTQQEEKGYTF.

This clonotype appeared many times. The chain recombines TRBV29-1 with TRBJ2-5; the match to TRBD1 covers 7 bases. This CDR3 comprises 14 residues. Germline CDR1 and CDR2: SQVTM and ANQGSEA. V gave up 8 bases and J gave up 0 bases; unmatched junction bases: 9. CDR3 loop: CSLTPGQYQETQYF. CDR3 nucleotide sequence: TGCAGCCTAACCCCGGGACAGTACCAAGAGACCCAGTACTTC. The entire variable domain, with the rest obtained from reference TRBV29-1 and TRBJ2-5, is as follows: SAVISQKPSRDICQRGTSLTIQCQVDSQVTMMFWYRQQPGQSLTLIATANQGSEATYESGFVIDKFPISRPNLTFSTLTVSNMSPEDSSIYLCSLTPGQYQETQYFGPGTRLLVL.

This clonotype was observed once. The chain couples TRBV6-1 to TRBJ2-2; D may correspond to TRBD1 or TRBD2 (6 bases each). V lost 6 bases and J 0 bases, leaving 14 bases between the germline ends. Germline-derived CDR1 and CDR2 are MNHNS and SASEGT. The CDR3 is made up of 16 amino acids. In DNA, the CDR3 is TGTGCCAGCAGCTGGGGGGCAGGAGCGAACACCGGGGAGCTGTTTTTT. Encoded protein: CASSWGAGANTGELFF.

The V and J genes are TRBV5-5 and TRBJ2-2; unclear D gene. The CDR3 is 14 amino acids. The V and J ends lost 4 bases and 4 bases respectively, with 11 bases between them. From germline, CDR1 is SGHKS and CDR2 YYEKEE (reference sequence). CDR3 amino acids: CASSTRLPTGELFF. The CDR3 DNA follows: TGTGCCAGCAGCACCAGGCTCCCCACCGGGGAGCTGTTTTTT.

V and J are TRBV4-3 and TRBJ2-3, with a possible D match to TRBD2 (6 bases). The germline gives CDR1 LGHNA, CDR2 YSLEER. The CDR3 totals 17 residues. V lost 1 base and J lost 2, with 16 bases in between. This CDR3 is CASSQAPGGMTTDTQYF. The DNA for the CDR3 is TGCGCCAGCAGCCAAGCCCCGGGCGGGATGACCACAGATACGCAGTATTTT.

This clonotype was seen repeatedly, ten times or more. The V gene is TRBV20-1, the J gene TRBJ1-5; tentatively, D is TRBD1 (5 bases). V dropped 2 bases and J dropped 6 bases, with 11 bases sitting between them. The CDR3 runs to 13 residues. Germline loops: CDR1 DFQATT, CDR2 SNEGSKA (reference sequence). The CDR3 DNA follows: TGCAGTGCTAGATCCCCAAGGGGTCAGCCCCAGCATTTT. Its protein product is CSARSPRGQPQHF.

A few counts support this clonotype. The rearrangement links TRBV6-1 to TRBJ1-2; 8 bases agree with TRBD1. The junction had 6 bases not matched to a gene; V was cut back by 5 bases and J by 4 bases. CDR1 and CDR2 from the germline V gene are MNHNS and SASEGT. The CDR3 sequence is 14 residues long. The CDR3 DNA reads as TGTGCCAGCAGTATGGACAGGGTTGGCTATGGCTACACCTTC. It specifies CASSMDRVGYGYTF.

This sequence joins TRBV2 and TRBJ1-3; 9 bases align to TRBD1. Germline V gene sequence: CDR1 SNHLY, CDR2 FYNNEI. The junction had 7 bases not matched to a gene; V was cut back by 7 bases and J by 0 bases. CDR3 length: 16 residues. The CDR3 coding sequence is TGTGCCAGCAAGTGGGACAGGGCAAGCTCTGGAAACACCATATATTTT. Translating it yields CASKWDRASSGNTIYF.

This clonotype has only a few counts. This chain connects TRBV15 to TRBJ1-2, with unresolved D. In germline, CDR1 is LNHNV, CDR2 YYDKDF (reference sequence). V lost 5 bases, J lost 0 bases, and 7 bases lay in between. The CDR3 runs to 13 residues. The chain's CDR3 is CATSSTPNYGYTF. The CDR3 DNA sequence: TGTGCCACCAGCTCGACACCTAACTATGGCTACACCTTC.

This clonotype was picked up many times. CDR3: CSARAVRGNQPQHF. The CDR3 nucleotides are TGCAGTGCCCGGGCCGTGAGGGGCAATCAGCCCCAGCATTTT. This rearrangement joins TRBV20-1 to TRBJ1-5; D remains unclear. Trimming took off 6 bases at V and 2 bases at J, with 14 bases between the two ends. The germline V gene has CDR1 DFQATT and CDR2 SNEGSKA (reference sequence). The CDR3 covers 14 residues.

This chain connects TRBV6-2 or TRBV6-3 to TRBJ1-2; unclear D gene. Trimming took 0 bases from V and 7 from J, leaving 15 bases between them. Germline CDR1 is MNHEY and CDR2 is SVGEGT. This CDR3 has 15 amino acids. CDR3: CASSYSRSPGRGYTF. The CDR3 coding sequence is TGTGCCAGCAGTTACTCGAGGTCTCCGGGTCGTGGCTACACCTTC.

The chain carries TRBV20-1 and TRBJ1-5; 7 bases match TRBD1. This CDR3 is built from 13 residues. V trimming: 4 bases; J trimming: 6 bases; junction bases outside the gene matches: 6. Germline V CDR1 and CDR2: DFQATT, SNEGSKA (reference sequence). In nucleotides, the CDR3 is TGCAGTGCTACCGACAGGGTGGGTCAGCCCCAGCATTTT. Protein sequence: CSATDRVGQPQHF.

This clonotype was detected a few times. As DNA, the CDR3 is TGTGCCAGCCAAACTACGAAAGACTCGGAAGGGGAGACCCAGTACTTC. Amino acids: CASQTTKDSEGETQYF. V gene TRBV28 combines with J gene TRBJ2-5; no firm D call. Per germline, CDR1 MDHEN and CDR2 SYDVKM. Trimming took 8 bases from V and 5 from J, leaving 24 bases between them. There are 16 residues in the CDR3.

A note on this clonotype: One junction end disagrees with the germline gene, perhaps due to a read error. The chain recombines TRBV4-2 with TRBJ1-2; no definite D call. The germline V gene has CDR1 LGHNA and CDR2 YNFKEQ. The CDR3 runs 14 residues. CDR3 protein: CAISPGLRPYGYTF. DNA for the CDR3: TGTGCCATCAGCCCCGGGCTCAGGCCCTATGGCTACACCTTC.

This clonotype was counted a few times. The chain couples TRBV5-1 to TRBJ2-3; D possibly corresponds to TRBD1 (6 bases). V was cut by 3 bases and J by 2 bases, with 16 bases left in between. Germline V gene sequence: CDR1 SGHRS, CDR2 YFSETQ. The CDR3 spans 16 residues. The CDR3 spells CASSWNQGIVTDTQYF. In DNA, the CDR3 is TGCGCCAGCAGCTGGAACCAGGGGATCGTCACAGATACGCAGTATTTT.

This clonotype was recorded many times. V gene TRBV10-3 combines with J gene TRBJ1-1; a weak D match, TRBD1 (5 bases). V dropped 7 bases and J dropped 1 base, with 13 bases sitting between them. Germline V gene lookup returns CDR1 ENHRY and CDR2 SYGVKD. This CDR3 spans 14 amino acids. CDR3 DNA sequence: TGTGCCATCAAAACCGGGGCCCAGAACACTGAAGCTTTCTTT. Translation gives CAIKTGAQNTEAFF.

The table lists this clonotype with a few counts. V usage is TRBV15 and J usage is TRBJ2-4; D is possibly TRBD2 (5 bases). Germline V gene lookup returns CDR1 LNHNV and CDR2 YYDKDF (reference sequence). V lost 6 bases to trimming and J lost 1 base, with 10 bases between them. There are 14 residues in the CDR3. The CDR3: CATRGSEAKNIQYF. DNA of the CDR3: TGTGCCACCAGGGGGAGTGAGGCCAAAAACATTCAGTACTTC.

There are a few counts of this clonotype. The CDR3, as DNA: TGTGCCAGCAGCTTAAAGGGGGCAGGGCAGCCCCAGCATTTT. As protein: CASSLKGAGQPQHF. The chain carries TRBV7-9 and TRBJ1-5; the match to TRBD1 covers 7 bases. The CDR3 has 14 amino acids. Germline values: CDR1 SEHNR, CDR2 FQNEAQ (reference sequence). J lost 7 bases, V lost 2 bases, and 5 bases had no gene match.

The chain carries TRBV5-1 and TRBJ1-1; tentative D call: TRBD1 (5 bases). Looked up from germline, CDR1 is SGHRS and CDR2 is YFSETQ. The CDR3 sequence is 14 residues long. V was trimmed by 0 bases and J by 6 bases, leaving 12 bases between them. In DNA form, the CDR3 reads TGCGCCAGCAGCTTGGAGGGGACCGTCGCTGAAGCTTTCTTT. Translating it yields CASSLEGTVAEAFF.

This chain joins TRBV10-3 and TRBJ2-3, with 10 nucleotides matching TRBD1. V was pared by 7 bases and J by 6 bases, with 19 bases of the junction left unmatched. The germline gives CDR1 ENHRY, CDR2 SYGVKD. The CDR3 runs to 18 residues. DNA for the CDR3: TGTGCCATCATGGACAGGGGGAAGCGGGAAAAGAGTATCGATACGCAGTATTTT. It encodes CAIMDRGKREKSIDTQYF.

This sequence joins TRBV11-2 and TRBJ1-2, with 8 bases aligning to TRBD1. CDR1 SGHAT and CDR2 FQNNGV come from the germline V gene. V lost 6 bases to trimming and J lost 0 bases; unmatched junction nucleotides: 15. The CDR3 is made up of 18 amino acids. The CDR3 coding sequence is TGTGCCAGCAGTTTTTACAAGGACAGGGTTAGAGCTAACTATGGCTACACCTTC. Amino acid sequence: CASSFYKDRVRANYGYTF.